This T cell receptor beta chain was sequenced for a study of cytotoxic CD8 clonotypes in ibrutinib-treated CLL. About the research overall: Average yields of approximately 260,000 productive templates and 94,082 productive rearrangements characterized the samples.

In germline, CDR1 is MGHDK, CDR2 SYGVNS. CDR3 size: 14 residues. With 4 bases removed from V and 4 bases from J, the gap between germline ends came to 8 bases. Depths of 1 in 200,000 to 1 in 1 million T cells were the sequencing target. Produced via immunoSEQ multiplex PCR; TCRdb's table is partial and in-frame only. The table lists about 85,000 clones, roughly 80% of them singletons. On this clone: Its antigen is unknown.

Study observations and caveats: Clonality was higher at ibrutinib response and returned toward baseline at progression. Clonotypes that were public were uncommon, and they contracted or stayed stable on treatment.

The receptor was derived from a human donor with chronic lymphocytic leukemia. This chain connects TRBV25-1 to TRBJ1-6, with a weak D call TRBD1 (5 bases). Material: PBMCs, obtained after 12 months of ibrutinib treatment. The CDR3 DNA is TGTGCCAGCAGTGGGGGACCATATAATTCACCCCTCCACTTT. Its protein product is CASSGGPYNSPLHF.